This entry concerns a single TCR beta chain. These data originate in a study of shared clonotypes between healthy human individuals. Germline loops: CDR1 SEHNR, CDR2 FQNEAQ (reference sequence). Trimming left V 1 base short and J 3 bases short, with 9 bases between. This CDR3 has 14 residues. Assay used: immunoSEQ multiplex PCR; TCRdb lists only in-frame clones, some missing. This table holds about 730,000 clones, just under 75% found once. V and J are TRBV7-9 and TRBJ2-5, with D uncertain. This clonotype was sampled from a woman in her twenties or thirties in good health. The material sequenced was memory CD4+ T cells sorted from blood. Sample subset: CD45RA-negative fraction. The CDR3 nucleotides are TGTGCCAGCAGCTTAGAACGGCTGGAAGAGACCCAGTACTTC. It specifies CASSLERLEETQYF.